Below, 4 T cell receptor beta chains from the same sample are listed, as sequenced in a study of cytomegalovirus exposure and HLA in healthy donors. Primers for the PCR totalled 60 Vbeta and 13 Jbeta. Profiled with immunoSEQ multiplex PCR; TCRdb holds only in-frame clones, not every one. The data contain under 200,000 clones, around 83% of them seen just once; the ten biggest clones take up 1.5% to 2%. The sample consisted of PBMCs. The receptor source for this set is a man aged 35 to 55 in good health and CMV-seropositive.

V and J are TRBV30 and TRBJ2-7; D possibly corresponds to TRBD2 (5 bases). Germline-derived CDR1 and CDR2 are GTSNPN and SVGIG (reference sequence). This CDR3 has 15 residues. The V and J ends lost 4 bases and 5 bases respectively, with 21 bases between them. The CDR3 coding sequence is TGTGCCTGGATCGCGAGCCAAATCGGGGTCCACGAGCAGTACTTC. Protein product: CAWIASQIGVHEQYF. The whole variable domain, filled in from reference TRBV30 and TRBJ2-7, reads SQTIHQWPATLVQPVGSPLSLECTVEGTSNPNLYWYRQAAGRGLQLLFYSVGIGQISSEVPQNLSASRPQDRQFILSSKKLLLSDSGFYLCAWIASQIGVHEQYFGPGTRLTVT.

The chain joins TRBV5-6 to TRBJ2-7; no definite D call. CDR3 size: 13 residues. Germline lookup yields CDR1 SGHDT and CDR2 YYEEEE. V was shortened by 3 bases and J by 6 bases, with 13 bases between the two germline ends. The CDR3 loop reads CASSSGWALEQYF. The CDR3 coding sequence is TGTGCCAGCAGCTCCGGCTGGGCCCTCGAGCAGTACTTC.

The V gene is TRBV11-2, the J gene TRBJ1-2; D may be TRBD1 (5 bases). This CDR3 has 14 residues. CDR1 SGHAT and CDR2 FQNNGV come from the germline V gene. V lost 5 bases, J lost 7 bases, and 17 bases lay in between. CDR3 region: CASSLTGGTVGYTF. CDR3 DNA sequence: TGTGCCAGCAGCCTAACTGGGGGGACGGTTGGCTACACCTTC.

The J gene is TRBJ2-7, the V gene TRBV18, with D perhaps TRBD1 (6 bases). The CDR3 is made up of 16 amino acids. V was trimmed by 3 bases and J by 4 bases, leaving 19 bases between them. Germline V lookup: CDR1 KGHSH, CDR2 LQKENI. CDR3 loop: CASSPLGGQLLYEQYF. CDR3 DNA sequence: TGTGCCAGCTCACCCCTTGGGGGCCAGCTACTATACGAGCAGTACTTC.